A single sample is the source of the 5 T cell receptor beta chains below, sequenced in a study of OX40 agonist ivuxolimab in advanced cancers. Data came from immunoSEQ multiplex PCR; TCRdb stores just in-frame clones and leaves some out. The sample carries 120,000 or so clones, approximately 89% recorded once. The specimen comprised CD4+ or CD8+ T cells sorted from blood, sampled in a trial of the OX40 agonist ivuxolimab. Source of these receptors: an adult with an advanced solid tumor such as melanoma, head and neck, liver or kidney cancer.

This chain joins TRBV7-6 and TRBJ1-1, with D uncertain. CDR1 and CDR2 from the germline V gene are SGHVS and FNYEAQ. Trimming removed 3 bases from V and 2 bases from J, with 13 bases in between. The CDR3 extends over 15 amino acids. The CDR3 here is CASSLTGIPNTEAFF. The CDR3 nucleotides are TGTGCCAGCAGCTTGACCGGGATCCCAAACACTGAAGCTTTCTTT.

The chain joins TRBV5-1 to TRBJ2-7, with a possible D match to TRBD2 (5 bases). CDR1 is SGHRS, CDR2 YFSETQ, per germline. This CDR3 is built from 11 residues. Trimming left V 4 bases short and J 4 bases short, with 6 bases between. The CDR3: CASSPGYEQYF. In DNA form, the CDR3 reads TGCGCCAGCAGCCCGGGGTACGAGCAGTACTTC.

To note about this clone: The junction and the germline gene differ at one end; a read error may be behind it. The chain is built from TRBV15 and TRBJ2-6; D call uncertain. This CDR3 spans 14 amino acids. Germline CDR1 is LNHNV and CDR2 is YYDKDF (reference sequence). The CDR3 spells CATRGTAGANVLTF. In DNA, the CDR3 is TGTGCCACCAGGGGTACGGCTGGAGCCAACGTCCTGACTTTC.

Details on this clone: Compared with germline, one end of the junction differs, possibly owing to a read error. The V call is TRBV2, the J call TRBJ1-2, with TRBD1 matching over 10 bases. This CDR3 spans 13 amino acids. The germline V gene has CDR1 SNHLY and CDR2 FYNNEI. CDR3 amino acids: CASSEVGDRGPSF. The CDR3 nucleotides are TGTGCCAGCAGTGAAGTCGGGGACAGGGGACCGTCATTC.

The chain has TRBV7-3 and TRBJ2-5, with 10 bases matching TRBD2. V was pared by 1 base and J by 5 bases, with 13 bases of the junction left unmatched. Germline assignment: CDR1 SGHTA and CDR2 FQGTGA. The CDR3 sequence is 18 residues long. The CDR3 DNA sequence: TGTGCCAGCAGCTTAAGGGGTAGGGCTAGCGGGAGAGGTGAGACCCAGTACTTC. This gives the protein CASSLRGRASGRGETQYF. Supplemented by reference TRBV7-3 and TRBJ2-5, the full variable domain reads GAGVSQTPSNKVTEKGKYVELRCDPISGHTALYWYRQSLGQGPEFLIYFQGTGAADDSGLPNDRFFAVRPEGSVSTLKIQRTERGDSAVYLCASSLRGRASGRGETQYFGPGTRLLVL.